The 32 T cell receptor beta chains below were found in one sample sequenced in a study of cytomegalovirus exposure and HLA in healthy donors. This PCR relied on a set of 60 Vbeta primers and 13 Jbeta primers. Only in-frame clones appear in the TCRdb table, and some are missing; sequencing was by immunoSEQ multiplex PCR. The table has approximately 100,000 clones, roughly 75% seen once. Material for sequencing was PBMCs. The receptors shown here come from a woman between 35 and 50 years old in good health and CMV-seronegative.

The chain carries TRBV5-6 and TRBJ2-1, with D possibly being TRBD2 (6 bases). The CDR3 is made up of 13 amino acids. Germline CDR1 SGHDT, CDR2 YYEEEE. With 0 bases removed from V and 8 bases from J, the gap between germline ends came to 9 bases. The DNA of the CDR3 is TGTGCCAGCAGCTTGGAGCGCGGGGATGAGCAGTTCTTC. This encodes CASSLERGDEQFF.

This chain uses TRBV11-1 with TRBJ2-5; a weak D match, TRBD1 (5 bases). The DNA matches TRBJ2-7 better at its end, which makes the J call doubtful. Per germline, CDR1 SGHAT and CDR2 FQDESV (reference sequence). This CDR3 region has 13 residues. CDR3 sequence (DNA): TGTGCCAGCAGCTACGACAGTTCCTACGAGCAGTACTTC. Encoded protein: CASSYDSSYEQYF.

The CDR3, as DNA: TGCGCCAGCAGCTTGGACAGGGTTGACTATGGCTACACCTTC. Translation: CASSLDRVDYGYTF. This rearrangement joins TRBV5-1 to TRBJ1-2; the D gene is possibly TRBD1 (6 bases). Trimming stripped 0 bases from V and 3 bases from J, with 9 bases between. The CDR3 extends over 14 amino acids. The germline V gene has CDR1 SGHRS and CDR2 YFSETQ.

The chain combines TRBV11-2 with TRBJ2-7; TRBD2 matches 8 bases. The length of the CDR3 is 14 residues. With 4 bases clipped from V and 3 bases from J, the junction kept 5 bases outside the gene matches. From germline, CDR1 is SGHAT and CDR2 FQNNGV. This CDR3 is CASSSGRGSYEQYF. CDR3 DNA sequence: TGTGCCAGCAGCTCCGGGAGGGGCAGCTACGAGCAGTACTTC.

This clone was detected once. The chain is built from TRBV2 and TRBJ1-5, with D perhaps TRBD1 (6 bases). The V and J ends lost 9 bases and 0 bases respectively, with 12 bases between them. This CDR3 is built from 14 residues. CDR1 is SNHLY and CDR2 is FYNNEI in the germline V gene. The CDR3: CASQGIYSNQPQHF. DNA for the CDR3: TGTGCCAGTCAGGGGATCTATAGCAATCAGCCCCAGCATTTT.

The CDR3 spells CATSRDRQGVFGYTF. CDR3 sequence (DNA): TGTGCCACCAGCAGAGACCGACAGGGAGTCTTTGGCTACACCTTC. The chain uses TRBV15 and TRBJ1-2, with 7 bases identical to TRBD1. The germline V gene has CDR1 LNHNV and CDR2 YYDKDF (reference sequence). V was pared by 0 bases and J by 7 bases, with 8 bases of the junction left unmatched. The CDR3 loop spans 15 amino acids.

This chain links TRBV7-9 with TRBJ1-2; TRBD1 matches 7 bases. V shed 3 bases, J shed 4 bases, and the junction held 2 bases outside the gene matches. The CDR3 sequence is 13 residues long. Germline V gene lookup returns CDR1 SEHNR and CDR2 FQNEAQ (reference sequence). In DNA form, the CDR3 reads TGTGCCAGCAGCTTGGGGACAGCCTATGGCTACACCTTC. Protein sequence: CASSLGTAYGYTF. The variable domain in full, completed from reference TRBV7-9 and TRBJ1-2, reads DTGVSQNPRHKITKRGQNVTFRCDPISEHNRLYWYRQTLGQGPEFLTYFQNEAQLEKSRLLSDRFSAERPKGSFSTLEIQRTEQGDSAMYLCASSLGTAYGYTFGSGTRLTVV.

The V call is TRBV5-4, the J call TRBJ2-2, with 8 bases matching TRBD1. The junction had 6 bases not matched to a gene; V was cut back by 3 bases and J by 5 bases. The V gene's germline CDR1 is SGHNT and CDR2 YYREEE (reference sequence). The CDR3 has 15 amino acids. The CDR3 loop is CASSSRDRWTGELFF. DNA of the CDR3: TGTGCCAGCAGCTCCCGGGACAGGTGGACCGGGGAGCTGTTTTTT.

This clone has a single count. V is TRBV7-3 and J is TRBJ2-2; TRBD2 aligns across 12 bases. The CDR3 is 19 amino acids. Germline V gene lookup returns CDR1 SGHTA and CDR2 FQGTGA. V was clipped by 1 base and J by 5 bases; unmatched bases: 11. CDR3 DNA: TGTGCCAGCAGCTTAAAAGCTAGCGGGAGGGCCTTGAGGACCGGGGAGCTGTTTTTT. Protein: CASSLKASGRALRTGELFF. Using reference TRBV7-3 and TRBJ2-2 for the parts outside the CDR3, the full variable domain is GAGVSQTPSNKVTEKGKYVELRCDPISGHTALYWYRQSLGQGPEFLIYFQGTGAADDSGLPNDRFFAVRPEGSVSTLKIQRTERGDSAVYLCASSLKASGRALRTGELFFGEGSRLTVL.

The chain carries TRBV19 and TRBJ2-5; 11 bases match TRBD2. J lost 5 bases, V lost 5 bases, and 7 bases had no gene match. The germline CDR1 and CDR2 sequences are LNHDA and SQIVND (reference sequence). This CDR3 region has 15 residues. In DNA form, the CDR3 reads TGTGCCAGTAGTGAGGGACTAGCGGTGGGCGAGACCCAGTACTTC. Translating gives CASSEGLAVGETQYF.

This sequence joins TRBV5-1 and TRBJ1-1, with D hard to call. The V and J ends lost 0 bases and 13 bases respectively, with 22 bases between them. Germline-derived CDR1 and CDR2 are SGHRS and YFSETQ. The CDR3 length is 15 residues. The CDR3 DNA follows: TGCGCCAGCAGCTTGGATGGTTCGGAATATGTTCGAGGTTTCTTT. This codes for CASSLDGSEYVRGFF.

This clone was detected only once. As DNA, the CDR3 is TGTGCCAGTAGTATAACGACAGGGCGGACCTACGAGCAGTACTTC. Translating it yields CASSITTGRTYEQYF. This chain uses TRBV19 with TRBJ2-5; 7 nucleotides align to TRBD1. The J call may be mistaken, given a closer DNA end match to TRBJ2-7. Germline V gene data show CDR1 as LNHDA and CDR2 as SQIVND (reference sequence). The CDR3 consists of 15 residues.

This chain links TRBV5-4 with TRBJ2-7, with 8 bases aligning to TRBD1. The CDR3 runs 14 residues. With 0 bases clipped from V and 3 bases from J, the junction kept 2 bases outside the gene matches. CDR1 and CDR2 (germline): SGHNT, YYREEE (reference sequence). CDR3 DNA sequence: TGTGCCAGCAGCTTGGGACAGGGGAACTACGAGCAGTACTTC. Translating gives CASSLGQGNYEQYF. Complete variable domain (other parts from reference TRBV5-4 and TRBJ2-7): ETGVTQSPTHLIKTRGQQVTLRCSSQSGHNTVSWYQQALGQGPQFIFQYYREEENGRGNFPPRFSGLQFPNYSSELNVNALELDDSALYLCASSLGQGNYEQYFGPGTRLTVT.

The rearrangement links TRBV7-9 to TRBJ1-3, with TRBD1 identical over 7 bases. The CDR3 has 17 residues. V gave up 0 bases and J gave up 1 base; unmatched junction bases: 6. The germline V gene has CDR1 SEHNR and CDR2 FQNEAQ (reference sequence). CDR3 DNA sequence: TGTGCCAGCAGCTTAGCGGGAGGACAGGAATCTGGAAACACCATATATTTT. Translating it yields CASSLAGGQESGNTIYF.

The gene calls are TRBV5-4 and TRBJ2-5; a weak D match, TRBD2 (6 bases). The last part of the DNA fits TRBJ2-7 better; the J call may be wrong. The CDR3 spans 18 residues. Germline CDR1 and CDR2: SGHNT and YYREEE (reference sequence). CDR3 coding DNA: TGTGCCAGCAGCTTGGCAGCGGGCCAGATAAATTTCTCCTACGAGCAGTACTTC. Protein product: CASSLAAGQINFSYEQYF.

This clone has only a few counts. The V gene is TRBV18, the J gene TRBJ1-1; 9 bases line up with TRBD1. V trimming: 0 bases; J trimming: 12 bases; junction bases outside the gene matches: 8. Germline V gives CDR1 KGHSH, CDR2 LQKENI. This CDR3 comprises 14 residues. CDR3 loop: CASSPPLYGTGTFF. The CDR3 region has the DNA TGTGCCAGCTCACCACCGCTATACGGGACAGGGACTTTCTTT.

The CDR3 protein is CAWGQGAGYTF. The CDR3 DNA follows: TGTGCCTGGGGACAGGGGGCTGGCTACACCTTC. The chain combines TRBV30 with TRBJ1-2; 11 bases align to TRBD1. The CDR3 spans 11 residues. Germline CDR1 and CDR2: GTSNPN and SVGIG (reference sequence). With V trimmed by 5 bases and J by 7 bases, 0 bases remained unmatched.

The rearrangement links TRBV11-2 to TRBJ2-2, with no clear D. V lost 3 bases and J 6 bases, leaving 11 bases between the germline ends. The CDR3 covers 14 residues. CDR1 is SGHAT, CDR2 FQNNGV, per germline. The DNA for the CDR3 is TGTGCCAGCAGCTTTCAACAGTGGGCCGGGGAGCTGTTTTTT. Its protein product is CASSFQQWAGELFF.

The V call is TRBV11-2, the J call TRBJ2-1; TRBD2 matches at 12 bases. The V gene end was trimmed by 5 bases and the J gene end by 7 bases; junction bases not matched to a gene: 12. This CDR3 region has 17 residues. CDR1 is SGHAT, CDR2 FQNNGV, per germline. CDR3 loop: CASSLFRTSGNGNEQFF. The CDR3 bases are TGTGCCAGCAGCCTCTTCCGGACTAGCGGGAATGGAAATGAGCAGTTCTTC.

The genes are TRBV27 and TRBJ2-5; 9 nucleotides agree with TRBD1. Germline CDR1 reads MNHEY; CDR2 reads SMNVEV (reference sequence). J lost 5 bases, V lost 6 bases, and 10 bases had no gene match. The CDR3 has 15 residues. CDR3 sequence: CASRTRDRAWETQYF. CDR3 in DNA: TGTGCCAGCAGGACCCGGGACAGGGCTTGGGAGACCCAGTACTTC.

The CDR3: CATSRGTGGRDEKLFF. DNA for the CDR3: TGTGCCACCAGCAGAGGTACAGGGGGCAGGGATGAAAAACTGTTTTTT. This chain connects TRBV15 to TRBJ1-4, with 9 bases that match TRBD1. Trimming cost V 1 base and J 6 bases; bases outside gene matches: 6. From germline, CDR1 is LNHNV and CDR2 YYDKDF (reference sequence). The CDR3 contains 16 residues.

The DNA for the CDR3 is TGTGCCAGCACGCAGGGCTATAGCAATCAGCCCCAGCATTTT. This sequence encodes CASTQGYSNQPQHF. This chain connects TRBV28 to TRBJ1-5; the D gene is possibly TRBD1 (5 bases). CDR1 MDHEN and CDR2 SYDVKM come from the germline V gene. The CDR3 has 14 residues. V lost 7 bases and J 0 bases, leaving 10 bases between the germline ends.

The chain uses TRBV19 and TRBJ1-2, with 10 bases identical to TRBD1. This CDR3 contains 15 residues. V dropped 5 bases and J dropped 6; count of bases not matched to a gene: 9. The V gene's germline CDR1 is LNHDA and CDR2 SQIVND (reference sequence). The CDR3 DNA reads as TGTGCCAGTAGTCCTCCCGGGACAGGGGCGCATGGCTACACCTTC. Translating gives CASSPPGTGAHGYTF.

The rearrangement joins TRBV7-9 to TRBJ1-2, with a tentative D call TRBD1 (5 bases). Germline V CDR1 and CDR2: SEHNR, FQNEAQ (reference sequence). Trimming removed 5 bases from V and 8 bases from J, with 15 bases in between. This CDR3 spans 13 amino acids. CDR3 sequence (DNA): TGTGCCAGCAGCCGGAGTCAGGGTTGGGGCTACACCTTC. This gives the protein CASSRSQGWGYTF. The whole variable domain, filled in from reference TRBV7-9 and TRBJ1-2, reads DTGVSQNPRHKITKRGQNVTFRCDPISEHNRLYWYRQTLGQGPEFLTYFQNEAQLEKSRLLSDRFSAERPKGSFSTLEIQRTEQGDSAMYLCASSRSQGWGYTFGSGTRLTVV.

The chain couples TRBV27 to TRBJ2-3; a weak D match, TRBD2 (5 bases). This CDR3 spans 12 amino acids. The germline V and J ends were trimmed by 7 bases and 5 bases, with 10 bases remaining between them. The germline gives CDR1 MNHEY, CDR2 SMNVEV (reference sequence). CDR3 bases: TGTGCCAGCAAGCCTCGGGGAGATACGCAGTATTTT. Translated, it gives CASKPRGDTQYF.

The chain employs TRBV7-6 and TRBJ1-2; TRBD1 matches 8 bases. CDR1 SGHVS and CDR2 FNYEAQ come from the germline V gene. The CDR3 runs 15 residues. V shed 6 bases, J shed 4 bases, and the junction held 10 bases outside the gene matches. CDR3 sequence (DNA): TGTGCCAGCAGTGACAGGGGCGCTGCAAGCTATGGCTACACCTTC. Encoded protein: CASSDRGAASYGYTF.

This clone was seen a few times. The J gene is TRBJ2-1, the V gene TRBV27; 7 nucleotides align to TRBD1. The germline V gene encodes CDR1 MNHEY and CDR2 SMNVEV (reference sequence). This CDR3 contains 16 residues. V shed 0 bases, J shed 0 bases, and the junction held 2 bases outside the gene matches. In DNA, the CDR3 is TGTGCCAGCAGTTTATCAGGGGGCGGCTCCTACAATGAGCAGTTCTTC. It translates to CASSLSGGGSYNEQFF.

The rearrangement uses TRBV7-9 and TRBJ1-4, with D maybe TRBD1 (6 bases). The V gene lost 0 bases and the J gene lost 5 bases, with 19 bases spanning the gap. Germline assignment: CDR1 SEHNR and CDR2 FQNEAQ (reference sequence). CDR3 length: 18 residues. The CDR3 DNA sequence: TGTGCCAGCAGCTTAGCTGAGGCAGGGGCTCTCCGGAATGAAAAACTGTTTTTT. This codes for CASSLAEAGALRNEKLFF.

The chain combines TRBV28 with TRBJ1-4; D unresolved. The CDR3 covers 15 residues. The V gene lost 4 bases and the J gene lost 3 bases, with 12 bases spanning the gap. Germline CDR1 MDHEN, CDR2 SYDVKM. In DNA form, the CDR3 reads TGTGCCAGCAGTTCCGCGTCGGGAGCTAATGAAAAACTGTTTTTT. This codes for CASSSASGANEKLFF.

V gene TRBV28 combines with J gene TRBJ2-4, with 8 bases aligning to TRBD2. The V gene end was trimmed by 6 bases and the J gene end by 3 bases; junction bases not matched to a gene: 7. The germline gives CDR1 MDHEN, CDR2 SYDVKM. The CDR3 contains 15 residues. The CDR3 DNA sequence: TGTGCCAGCAGGGCCGGGGGGGCGGACAAAAACATTCAGTACTTC. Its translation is CASRAGGADKNIQYF.

The CDR3 sequence is CASSQSGQGDQPQHF. The DNA of the CDR3 is TGCGCCAGCAGTCAATCCGGACAGGGAGATCAGCCCCAGCATTTT. The V and J genes are TRBV23-1 and TRBJ1-5; 8 nucleotides match TRBD1. TRBV23-1 is an ORF for which the function is uncertain. V was clipped by 0 bases and J by 5 bases; unmatched bases: 3. This CDR3 region has 15 residues.

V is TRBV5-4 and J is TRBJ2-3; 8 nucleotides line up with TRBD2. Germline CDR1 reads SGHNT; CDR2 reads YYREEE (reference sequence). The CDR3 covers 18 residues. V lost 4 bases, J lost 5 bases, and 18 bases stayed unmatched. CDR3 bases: TGTGCCAGCAGCGGACAAGGGGCATCGGGAGGGCCGATAGATACGCAGTATTTT. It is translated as CASSGQGASGGPIDTQYF.